This entry features one T cell receptor beta chain sequence. Its antigen remains unidentified. This specimen comes from a study of lymphopenia after photon versus proton radiotherapy. Notes on the study in general: Photon-treated patients lost naive T cells and TCR diversity; proton-treated stayed stable. Post-nadir TCR diversity decline inversely tracked overall survival among those who died. After the lymphocyte nadir, photon-treated repertoires showed oligoclonal expansion, especially of CD8+ Temra cells.

Sequencing used immunoSEQ multiplex PCR; TCRdb keeps in-frame clones, though not all of them. The table has tens of thousands of clones, approximately 91% seen once. Material: peripheral blood, obtained from a patient treated with photon-based radiotherapy. This sequence was found in a woman aged 70-85 years with pancreatic cancer.

CDR3 in amino acids: CASSPGGMETQYF. Here the CDR3 DNA reads TGTGCCAGCTCACCAGGGGGCATGGAGACCCAGTACTTC. The V and J genes are TRBV18 and TRBJ2-5; TRBD1 might be the D (6 bases). CDR1 is KGHSH and CDR2 is LQKENI in the germline V gene. V was trimmed by 2 bases and J by 5 bases, leaving 9 bases between them. The CDR3 spans 13 residues.